This T cell receptor beta chain originates from a study of blood T cell repertoires in COVID-19. Sequenced by immunoSEQ multiplex PCR; TCRdb stores in-frame clones only, minus some. The table lists around 300,000 clones, almost 85% of them singletons. Germline CDR1 reads ENHRY; CDR2 reads SYGVKD. V lost 7 bases to trimming and J lost 2 bases, with 5 bases between them. The CDR3 has 12 amino acids. The V and J genes are TRBV10-3 and TRBJ2-2, with D tentatively TRBD2 (5 bases). Sequencing input: peripheral blood. The sequence came from a human donor in a cohort sampled during active COVID-19. CDR3 region: CAITGNTGELFF. The CDR3 coding sequence is TGTGCCATCACGGGAAACACCGGGGAGCTGTTTTTT.